This TCR beta chain was obtained from a study of CD8 T cells in Susac syndrome. In germline, CDR1 is MDHEN, CDR2 SYDVKM. V gave up 8 bases and J gave up 6 bases, with 14 bases separating them. The CDR3 runs to 12 residues. The T cells that were sequenced for TCR beta were CD8+ and CD4+ cells from blood. TEMRA cells were FACS-enriched, unlike CD8+ and CD4+ T cells, which were negatively isolated. Regarding the study as a whole: The study conceded that its TCR sequencing and HLA analysis involved relatively few individuals.

RNA was extracted with the RNeasy kit, and a quantity of roughly 0.5 to 1 ug was reverse transcribed using random hexamers. immunoSEQ multiplex PCR amplified TCR beta CDR3 across 54 Vbeta, 13 Jbeta. TCRdb recomputed calls from the immunoSEQ multiplex PCR reads with MiXCR, one row per CDR3 protein. The sample holds around 200,000 distinct CDR3 sequences, more than 85% seen once. Details on this clonotype: Its antigen is not identified.

Sequencing was carried out using CD4+ T cells from PBMCs. This sequence joins TRBV28 and TRBJ2-7, with D possibly matching TRBD2 (7 bases). The clonotype originates from a human donor with multiple sclerosis. CDR3 region: CASFSGGGEQYF. CDR3 in DNA: TGTGCCAGCTTCTCGGGGGGCGGCGAGCAGTACTTC.